This T cell receptor beta chain was sequenced in a study of T cells expressing NK-cell markers. Notes on the study in general: Dominant NKG2C+ clonotype frequencies of roughly 1.0-7.5% of CD8+ T cells were measured in over 5 donors.

Note on this clonotype: Its antigen remains unknown.

TCRdb reprocessed the 5' RACE reads and stores each CDR3 protein as one record, lacking DNA. Here the sample table reports roughly 180,000 distinct CDR3 sequences. Material for sequencing was blood T cells: a sorted CD56 or NKG2C T cell subset, CD4+ or CD8+ T cells, or bulk PBMC T cells (not recorded which). The clonotype originates from a woman between 18 and 69 years old in good health.

CDR3: CASSPRQESYEQYF. The chain is built from TRBV11-2 and TRBJ2-7; the TRBD1 assignment by TCRdb is unverifiable without DNA. The germline CDR1 and CDR2 sequences are SGHAT and FQNNGV. This CDR3 contains 14 residues.